Detailed here is one T cell receptor (beta chain). The antigen it recognizes is unknown. Base qualities are not recorded, but no much larger clone differs from it by a single base. Whole blood was collected in K2EDTA tubes by collaborating institutions according to the institutions' own protocols. For TCRbeta analysis, collaborators shipped samples as frozen whole blood, isolated PBMCs, or DNA extracted from either of those sample types. The immunoSEQ Assay, a bias-controlled multiplex PCR, was used to amplify TCRbeta CDR3 regions from genomic DNA. The authors processed their data as follows. The number of nucleated cells in each sample was estimated by amplification of reference gene primers within the assay. To quantify the absolute abundance of each unique TCRbeta CDR3 rearrangement, sequence reads were collapsed and filtered. For each sample, productive Simpson clonality was calculated as the square root of Simpson's diversity index over productive rearrangements. TCRdb's version of the immuneACCESS table is confined to in-frame rearrangements and falls short of the full clone set. An unresolved V gene accounts for under half of the shortfall where checked; the remainder is of unknown origin. V, J and clone size are taken as reported in that table, and D and trimming were inferred from the DNA itself. For this sample the table gives over 100,000 clones, of which 80% to 90% were detected only once. 4.8% of the sample is taken by the ten largest.

The entry originates in a study of blood T cell repertoires in COVID-19 (dated by TCRdb to between 2020 and 2021). Notes on the research overall: The collaborator samples originated in the United States, Italy and Spain and spanned the acute and convalescent phases of COVID-19. The material from the prospective study consisted of cDNA or gDNA derived from T cells, B-cell-depleted T cells, or PBMCs. The dataset comprised deeply sampled blood TCRbeta repertoires from subjects exposed to, actively infected with, or recovered from COVID-19. A freely available public database, intended as a resource for researchers studying the immune response to SARS-CoV-2, is where the repertoires were released. The samples were drawn from two sources: the first 160 participants of the ongoing ImmuneRACE study, and 950 to 1,500 subjects contributed by 6 global collaborators. The sample metadata nearly always contained a de-identified subject ID, COVID-19 status, age in years and sex. Where available, HLA class I and class II types were obtained from metadata supplied by the sample provider rather than from assay-based typing.

Results the study describes overall, beyond this receptor: How much clinical and demographic metadata was included differed by source and by participant, and the metadata was provided uncurated.

The receptor was isolated from a man between 60 and 75 years old with acute or convalescent COVID-19. The material sequenced was peripheral blood.

The CDR3 protein: CASSQGGAGGGTEAFF. In nucleotides, the sequence is TGTGCCAGCAGCCAAGGTGGGGCAGGGGGAGGCACTGAAGCTTTCTTT. The rearranged segments are TRBV3-1 (or the pseudogene TRBV3-2) and TRBJ1-1, with 7 junctional bases fitting TRBD1. For this chain, trimming is 1 base at the V end and 4 bases at the J end, and the number of junction bases without a gene match is 9. From the cysteine up to the phenylalanine, the CDR3 has a length of 16 residues. Just the 48-base CDR3 DNA is kept, in frame starting at base 1. CDR1 and CDR2 were assigned from the germline V gene (reference sequence) as LGHDT and YNNKEL.